The 17 T cell receptor beta chains below all came from one sample that was sequenced in a study of cytotoxic CD8 clonotypes in ibrutinib-treated CLL. The data were produced by immunoSEQ multiplex PCR, yet TCRdb's version contains in-frame clones alone and is incomplete. The sample lists some 170,000 clones, 70% to 90% occurring once. Sequences were derived from PBMCs, sampled at disease progression, from a patient treated with ibrutinib. These receptors were obtained from a human donor with chronic lymphocytic leukemia.

CDR3 loop: CASSSQGGQYF. DNA of the CDR3: TGTGCCAGCAGCTCCCAGGGTGGGCAGTATTTT. This chain connects TRBV7-3 to TRBJ2-3, with D perhaps matching TRBD1 (5 bases). Trimming left V 4 bases short and J 11 bases short, with 10 bases between. This CDR3 has 11 amino acids. The germline CDR1 and CDR2 sequences are SGHTA and FQGTGA.

For this clone: In the same sample, other DNA sequences code for this CDR3. This chain joins TRBV9 and TRBJ2-7; no clear D. Trimming left V 0 bases short and J 4 bases short, with 8 bases between. The CDR3 is made up of 13 amino acids. Germline V gene sequence: CDR1 SGDLS, CDR2 YYNGEE. DNA of the CDR3: TGTGCCAGCAGCGTAGGGGCTTCGTACGAGCAGTACTTC. It encodes CASSVGASYEQYF.

The V call is TRBV6-5, the J call TRBJ1-1, with D unresolved. Germline V gene sequence: CDR1 MNHEY, CDR2 SVGAGI. This CDR3 comprises 15 residues. The germline V and J ends were trimmed by 6 bases and 0 bases, with 14 bases remaining between them. The CDR3 DNA follows: TGTGCCAGCAGCCCCCGCGCCCGGTTGAACACTGAAGCTTTCTTT. Amino acids: CASSPRARLNTEAFF.

The V and J genes are TRBV18 and TRBJ2-5; no firm D call. V was pared by 5 bases and J by 0 bases, with 10 bases between. The germline gives CDR1 KGHSH, CDR2 LQKENI. CDR3 size: 14 residues. In DNA, the CDR3 is TGTGCCAGCTCATCCGAGTGGCACCAAGAGACCCAGTACTTC. This encodes CASSSEWHQETQYF.

This chain links TRBV28 with TRBJ1-5; the D gene is possibly TRBD1 (6 bases). CDR3 length: 14 amino acids. Germline V gene sequence: CDR1 MDHEN, CDR2 SYDVKM. The V and J ends lost 7 bases and 9 bases respectively, with 19 bases between them. CDR3 residues: CASTPSGKQGPQHF. CDR3 in DNA: TGTGCCAGCACCCCCTCCGGTAAACAGGGGCCCCAGCATTTT.

The chain employs TRBV6-6 and TRBJ2-7; D tentatively reads TRBD1 or TRBD2 (5 bases each). Per germline, CDR1 MNHNY and CDR2 SVGAGI (reference sequence). V lost 2 bases to trimming and J lost 0 bases, with 11 bases between them. This CDR3 spans 15 amino acids. DNA for the CDR3: TGTGCCAGCAGTTACGGGACCCCAAGCTCCTACGAGCAGTACTTC. Residues: CASSYGTPSSYEQYF.

V gene TRBV14 combines with J gene TRBJ2-1; 7 nucleotides line up with TRBD2. The CDR3 runs to 15 residues. With V trimmed by 4 bases and J by 7 bases, 10 bases remained unmatched. Germline V CDR1 and CDR2: SGHDN, FVKESK. The CDR3 DNA follows: TGTGCCAGCAGCCTGGATGGGAGGGACTGGAATGAGCAGTTCTTC. Protein sequence: CASSLDGRDWNEQFF.

The chain couples TRBV11-2 to TRBJ2-7; D is possibly TRBD1 (5 bases). The CDR3 extends over 15 amino acids. CDR1 and CDR2 from the germline V gene are SGHAT and FQNNGV. V was clipped by 0 bases and J by 0 bases, with 9 bases between them. This CDR3 is CASSLDRVSSYEQYF. The CDR3 nucleotides are TGTGCCAGCAGCTTAGACAGGGTTAGCTCCTACGAGCAGTACTTC.

V and J are TRBV18 and TRBJ1-2; the D gene is possibly TRBD1 (6 bases). In germline, CDR1 is KGHSH, CDR2 LQKENI. The CDR3 sequence is 18 residues long. V gave up 0 bases and J gave up 3 bases, with 20 bases separating them. CDR3 sequence: CASSPPTVAGGGHYGYTF. The DNA for the CDR3 is TGTGCCAGCTCACCACCTACTGTGGCGGGGGGCGGTCACTATGGCTACACCTTC. The variable domain in full, completed from reference TRBV18 and TRBJ1-2, reads NAGVMQNPRHLVRRRGQEARLRCSPMKGHSHVYWYRQLPEEGLKFMVYLQKENIIDESGMPKERFSAEFPKEGPSILRIQQVVRGDSAAYFCASSPPTVAGGGHYGYTFGSGTRLTVV.

This sequence joins TRBV7-2 and TRBJ2-7; D is ambiguous. Germline CDR1 is SGHTA and CDR2 is FQGNSA. Trimming removed 5 bases from V and 6 bases from J, with 14 bases in between. This CDR3 has 13 amino acids. This CDR3 is CASSLVAYPEQYF. The CDR3 region has the DNA TGTGCCAGCAGCCTAGTGGCATATCCCGAGCAGTACTTC. The full variable domain, rest sourced from reference TRBV7-2 and TRBJ2-7, is GAGVSQSPSNKVTEKGKDVELRCDPISGHTALYWYRQSLGQGLEFLIYFQGNSAPDKSGLPSDRFSAERTGGSVSTLTIQRTQQEDSAVYLCASSLVAYPEQYFGPGTRLTVT.

The genes are TRBV11-3 and TRBJ2-7; maybe TRBD2 (5 bases). V shed 3 bases and J shed 4 bases, with 16 bases lying between them. This CDR3 has 15 amino acids. The germline gives CDR1 SGHNT, CDR2 YENEEA. CDR3 nucleotides: TGTGCCAGCAGCTTTTTTGCAGCGGATACTTACGAGCAGTACTTC. Its protein product is CASSFFAADTYEQYF.

The chain couples TRBV19 to TRBJ1-2, with 11 bases identical to TRBD1. This CDR3 region has 15 residues. Germline values: CDR1 LNHDA, CDR2 SQIVND (reference sequence). V trimming: 3 bases; J trimming: 5 bases; junction bases outside the gene matches: 5. DNA of the CDR3: TGTGCCAGTAGTATTCGGGGACAGGGGGATTATGGCTACACCTTC. Protein: CASSIRGQGDYGYTF.

This clone was counted once. The chain is built from TRBV28 and TRBJ1-1; D is uncertain. Germline V gene data show CDR1 as MDHEN and CDR2 as SYDVKM. The V end was cut by 6 bases, the J end by 4 bases, with 15 bases between. The CDR3 spans 14 residues. The DNA of the CDR3 is TGTGCCAGCAGCGCGCCTCCGATGGGCACTGAAGCTTTCTTT. Its translation is CASSAPPMGTEAFF.

There are a few counts of this clone. The chain joins TRBV21-1 to TRBJ2-7; the DNA was not compared with TRBD1, the D call given in the table. TRBV21-1 counts as a pseudogene. There are 15 residues in the CDR3. The DNA of the CDR3 is TGTGCCAGCAGCAAAAAGCACAGGCGCTCCTACGAGCAGTACTTC. Translating it yields CASSKKHRRSYEQYF.

This chain links TRBV7-9 with TRBJ2-1, with 10 bases lining up with TRBD2. The CDR3 spans 15 residues. J gave up 3 bases and V 2 bases, and 1 base lay outside the gene matches. Germline CDR1 SEHNR, CDR2 FQNEAQ (reference sequence). CDR3 sequence (DNA): TGTGCCAGCAGCTTACTAGCGGGAGTCTACAATGAGCAGTTCTTC. It translates to CASSLLAGVYNEQFF.

The table lists this clone with a few counts. The V and J genes are TRBV30 and TRBJ2-3; 9 positions match TRBD1. The CDR3 has 14 residues. With V trimmed by 2 bases and J by 6 bases, 6 bases remained unmatched. Looked up from germline, CDR1 is GTSNPN and CDR2 is SVGIG (reference sequence). Here the CDR3 reads CAWSKQGAADTQYF. In DNA, the CDR3 is TGTGCCTGGAGTAAACAGGGGGCCGCGGATACGCAGTATTTT.

This clone was counted only a few times. This sequence joins TRBV9 and TRBJ2-6; D gene ambiguous. Trimming took 3 bases from V and 0 from J, leaving 4 bases between them. This CDR3 has 14 residues. Germline loops: CDR1 SGDLS, CDR2 YYNGEE. This chain's CDR3 is CASSAVSGANVLTF. For the CDR3, the DNA is TGTGCCAGCAGCGCGGTCTCTGGGGCCAACGTCCTGACTTTC.